Listed here are 2 T cell receptor beta chains from one sample, sequenced in a study of blood T cell repertoires in COVID-19. The data were produced by immunoSEQ multiplex PCR, yet TCRdb's version contains in-frame clones alone and is incomplete. The sample yields 200,000 to 250,000 clones, about 86% seen once. Sequenced sample: PBMCs or T cells enriched from blood (not recorded which). The receptors shown here come from a woman aged 25 to 39 who had been exposed to COVID-19.

The V gene is TRBV5-6, the J gene TRBJ2-2, with 7 bases lining up with TRBD1. Looked up from germline, CDR1 is SGHDT and CDR2 is YYEEEE. This CDR3 has 13 amino acids. With 4 bases clipped from V and 7 bases from J, the junction kept 4 bases outside the gene matches. CDR3 amino acids: CASSPTGNGELFF. The CDR3 DNA sequence: TGTGCCAGCAGCCCGACAGGGAACGGGGAGCTGTTTTTT. Based on the CDR3 plus reference TRBV5-6 and TRBJ2-2, the full variable domain is DAGVTQSPTHLIKTRGQQVTLRCSPKSGHDTVSWYQQALGQGPQFIFQYYEEEERQRGNFPDRFSGHQFPNYSSELNVNALLLGDSALYLCASSPTGNGELFFGEGSRLTVL.

This clone occurred once. The chain is built from TRBV19 and TRBJ2-1; 7 bases map to TRBD1. Germline CDR1 reads LNHDA; CDR2 reads SQIVND (reference sequence). Trimming removed 2 bases from V and 5 bases from J; junction bases left unmatched: 3. This CDR3 has 14 amino acids. The CDR3 bases are TGTGCCAGTAGTATACAAGGGACAGACAATGAGCAGTTCTTC. This encodes CASSIQGTDNEQFF.